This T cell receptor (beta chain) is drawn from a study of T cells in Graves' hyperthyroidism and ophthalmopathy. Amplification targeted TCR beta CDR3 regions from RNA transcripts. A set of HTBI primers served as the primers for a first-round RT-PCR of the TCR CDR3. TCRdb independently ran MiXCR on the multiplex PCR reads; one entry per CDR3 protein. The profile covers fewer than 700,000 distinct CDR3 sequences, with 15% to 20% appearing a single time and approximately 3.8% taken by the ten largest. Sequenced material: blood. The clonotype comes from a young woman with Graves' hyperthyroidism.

The CDR3 sequence is CAWRAGTGGFNEAFF. The CDR3 DNA reads as TGTGCCTGGAGGGCCGGGACAGGGGGATTTAATGAAGCTTTCTTT. The chain uses TRBV30 and TRBJ1-1; 11 positions match TRBD1. The CDR3 is made up of 15 amino acids. In germline, CDR1 is GTSNPN, CDR2 SVGIG (reference sequence). The trim removed 3 bases at V and 7 bases at J, leaving 10 bases unmatched.